What follows are 14 T cell receptor beta chains derived from one specimen sequenced in a study of cytomegalovirus exposure and HLA in healthy donors. PCR involved 60 Vbeta and 13 Jbeta primers. TCRdb's table, derived via immunoSEQ multiplex PCR, lists solely in-frame clones and lacks some. This table holds about 160,000 clones, 70% to 80% found once. Sequencing was carried out using PBMCs. These receptors were collected from a man aged 45-65 years in good health and CMV-seropositive.

This clone has just a few counts. The chain employs TRBV7-2 and TRBJ2-6; 9 positions match TRBD1. This CDR3 has 17 residues. With 4 bases clipped from V and 0 bases from J, the junction kept 4 bases outside the gene matches. CDR1 and CDR2 (germline): SGHTA, FQGNSA. The CDR3 reads CASSSGQGLSGANVLTF. The CDR3 DNA follows: TGTGCCAGCAGCTCGGGACAGGGCCTCTCTGGGGCCAACGTCCTGACTTTC.

The chain joins TRBV5-1 to TRBJ2-5; 7 bases are a match to TRBD1. With 4 bases clipped from V and 4 bases from J, the junction kept 10 bases outside the gene matches. The CDR3 spans 15 residues. CDR1 is SGHRS, CDR2 YFSETQ, per germline. This CDR3 reads CASSQGVGIIETQYF. The CDR3 DNA follows: TGCGCCAGCAGCCAGGGGGTGGGGATCATAGAGACCCAGTACTTC.

The chain joins TRBV5-1 to TRBJ2-2; 8 bases align to TRBD2. The CDR3 sequence is 15 residues long. Germline values: CDR1 SGHRS, CDR2 YFSETQ. Trimming at V came to 0 bases and at J to 4 bases, leaving 2 bases not matched to a gene. This chain's CDR3 is CASSLGSGITGELFF. DNA of the CDR3: TGCGCCAGCAGCTTGGGTAGCGGGATCACCGGGGAGCTGTTTTTT.

The chain combines TRBV25-1 with TRBJ1-1; 7 bases line up with TRBD1. Per germline, CDR1 MGHDK and CDR2 SYGVNS. This CDR3 contains 15 residues. The trim removed 5 bases at V and 3 bases at J, leaving 9 bases unmatched. CDR3 coding DNA: TGTGCCAGCAGTCGGACAGGAGTATTTGACACTGAAGCTTTCTTT. This encodes CASSRTGVFDTEAFF.

CDR3 coding DNA: TGTGCCAGCAGCTTGGAGGTAGCGGGGGCGGGAGCAGATACGCAGTATTTT. As protein: CASSLEVAGAGADTQYF. The V call is TRBV5-4, the J call TRBJ2-3; 9 nucleotides align to TRBD2. In germline, CDR1 is SGHNT, CDR2 YYREEE (reference sequence). V shed 0 bases and J 4 bases; nucleotides not matched to a gene: 9. CDR3 size: 17 residues.

The rearrangement links TRBV19 to TRBJ1-5; D possibly corresponds to TRBD1 (5 bases). This CDR3 is 14 amino acids long. V lost 5 bases and J lost 7, with 15 bases in between. Germline CDR1 reads LNHDA; CDR2 reads SQIVND (reference sequence). The CDR3 DNA is TGTGCCAGTAGTCCACATCAGGGAAACCAGCCCCAGCATTTT. Translating gives CASSPHQGNQPQHF.

The rearrangement links TRBV19 to TRBJ1-2; D is unclear. V was pared by 5 bases and J by 1 base, with 11 bases between. This CDR3 has 14 residues. Germline-derived CDR1 and CDR2 are LNHDA and SQIVND (reference sequence). The CDR3 loop is CASSLHGDNYGYTF. CDR3 nucleotide sequence: TGTGCCAGTAGTCTTCACGGAGATAACTATGGCTACACCTTC.

V is TRBV28 and J is TRBJ1-1; no firm D call. Trimming shortened V by 4 bases and J by 2 bases, and 14 bases separated the two germline ends. CDR1 MDHEN and CDR2 SYDVKM come from the germline V gene. The CDR3 extends over 15 amino acids. CDR3 loop: CASSSYLGVNTEAFF. Here the CDR3 DNA reads TGTGCCAGCAGTTCGTACCTCGGGGTAAACACTGAAGCTTTCTTT.

A single count supports this clone. For the CDR3, the DNA is TGTGCCAGCACGGACAGGGGGCGCGAGCAGTACTTC. Amino acids: CASTDRGREQYF. The V call is TRBV18, the J call TRBJ2-7; 11 positions match TRBD1. Germline loops: CDR1 KGHSH, CDR2 LQKENI. This CDR3 contains 12 residues. The junction had 3 bases not matched to a gene; V was cut back by 8 bases and J by 6 bases.

CDR3 DNA sequence: TGCGCCAGCAGCTTGGGTGAAGGGCGGGTGAGCAATCAGCCCCAGCATTTT. This codes for CASSLGEGRVSNQPQHF. The V and J genes are TRBV5-1 and TRBJ1-5; D not certain. V lost 0 bases, J lost 1 base, and 14 bases lay in between. In germline, CDR1 is SGHRS, CDR2 YFSETQ. The CDR3 has 17 amino acids. The full variable domain, in which reference TRBV5-1 and TRBJ1-5 provide the parts outside the CDR3, is KAGVTQTPRYLIKTRGQQVTLSCSPISGHRSVSWYQQTPGQGLQFLFEYFSETQRNKGNFPGRFSGRQFSNSRSEMNVSTLELGDSALYLCASSLGEGRVSNQPQHFGDGTRLSIL.

The V call is TRBV18, the J call TRBJ1-3, with 12 bases aligning to TRBD1. The CDR3 has 19 amino acids. Germline CDR1 is KGHSH and CDR2 is LQKENI. Unmatched junction bases numbered 13, after V lost 5 bases and J lost 2 bases. CDR3 bases: TGTGCCAGCTCAGGGGTCGGGACAGGGGGCCGGTCGGCTGGAAACACCATATATTTT. This encodes CASSGVGTGGRSAGNTIYF.

This chain connects TRBV9 to TRBJ1-4, with a tentative D call TRBD1 (5 bases). Germline CDR1 reads SGDLS; CDR2 reads YYNGEE. With 5 bases removed from V and 8 bases from J, the gap between germline ends came to 13 bases. The CDR3 runs 13 residues. CDR3 nucleotide sequence: TGTGCCAGCAGGGGTCAGGGTGAAGAAAAACTGTTTTTT. Translated, it gives CASRGQGEEKLFF.

V usage is TRBV15 and J usage is TRBJ1-6, with a possible D match to TRBD1 (5 bases). The V end was cut by 5 bases, the J end by 7 bases, with 6 bases between. The CDR3 sequence is 12 residues long. Germline lookup yields CDR1 LNHNV and CDR2 YYDKDF (reference sequence). CDR3 nucleotide sequence: TGTGCCACCAGCGGGGGGAATTCACCCCTCCACTTT. As protein: CATSGGNSPLHF. The whole variable domain, remainder taken from reference TRBV15 and TRBJ1-6, is DAMVIQNPRYQVTQFGKPVTLSCSQTLNHNVMYWYQQKSSQAPKLLFHYYDKDFNNEADTPDNFQSRRPNTSFCFLDIRSPGLGDTAMYLCATSGGNSPLHFGNGTRLTVT.

The chain combines TRBV11-2 with TRBJ1-2; 7 nucleotides line up with TRBD1. Germline V gene sequence: CDR1 SGHAT, CDR2 FQNNGV. CDR3 size: 14 residues. V lost 5 bases, J lost 8 bases, and 11 bases stayed unmatched. CDR3 nucleotides: TGTGCCAGCAGCCCCGGAGGGGGCGCGGGAGGCTACACCTTC. It specifies CASSPGGGAGGYTF.